This is a list of T cell receptor beta chains from one sample in a study of regulatory T cells in long-lasting Graves disease. TCRdb reprocessed the multiplex PCR reads via MiXCR and lists one record per CDR3 protein. Of 620,000 or so distinct CDR3 sequences in the sample, 16% were seen once. These sequences were also reported in another study, on T cells in Graves' hyperthyroidism and ophthalmopathy.

The material was peripheral blood mononuclear cells (PBMCs), obtained at new diagnosis, from a patient treated with antithyroid drugs. The receptors were sampled from a woman in her 30s with Graves disease. The CDR3 runs from the conserved cysteine through the conserved F or W. Fields, in order: clone size, V gene, J gene, D gene, CDR3 DNA, CDR3 protein. D genes are given only for firm matches. Clone size is stated in some rows and not others, as once, few, many or a class when expanded.

many	TRBV11-2	TRBJ2-1	TRBD1	TGTGCCAGCAGCTTAAGGGACAGGGCAGACAATGAGCAGTTCTTC	CASSLRDRADNEQFF
many	TRBV7-2	TRBJ2-1	TRBD2	TGTGCCAGCAGCTACTACGGGACTATTGCCAATGAGCAGTTCTTC	CASSYYGTIANEQFF
few	TRBV20-1	TRBJ2-1	TRBD2	TGCAGTGCTAGGGGAGGGGCCAGCTACAATGAGCAGTTCTTC	CSARGGASYNEQFF
many	TRBV25-1	TRBJ1-3	.	TGTGCCAGCAGTGATGGAGGCGCGAACACCATATATTTT	CASSDGGANTIYF
few	TRBV20-1	TRBJ1-2	.	TGCAGTGCCACGACAAGGGGGAACTATGGCTACACCTTC	CSATTRGNYGYTF
few	TRBV19	TRBJ2-1	.	TGTGCCAGTAGTCGGGGTCTTTTAAACAATGAGCAGTTCTTC	CASSRGLLNNEQFF
few	TRBV6-2/TRBV6-3	TRBJ2-3	TRBD2	TGTGCCAGCACCCTGACGGGACTACGTGGAGATACGCAGTATTTT	CASTLTGLRGDTQYF
.	TRBV29-1	TRBJ1-1	.	TGCAGCGTTGAATTGTCAGGGGTCTCGAACACTGAAGCTTTCTTT	CSVELSGVSNTEAFF
many	TRBV3-1	TRBJ2-3	.	TGTGCCAGCGGTGGAGAACAGGGTACGCAGTATTTT	CASGGEQGTQYF
many	TRBV2	TRBJ2-1	.	TGTGCCAGCGGCAGAGTCCTCCGGGCGGATGAGCAGTTCTTC	CASGRVLRADEQFF
many	TRBV10-2	TRBJ2-7	.	TGCGCCAGCAGTGATCATAGAACCCCAACCTACGAGCAGTACTTC	CASSDHRTPTYEQYF
.	TRBV5-1	TRBJ2-5	TRBD1	TGCGCCAGCAGCCCGCAAATGGACAGGGGGCGAGAGACCCAGTACTTC	CASSPQMDRGRETQYF
.	TRBV20-1	TRBJ2-7	TRBD2	TGCAGTGCTAGGAAACGGGAGGGACACTACGAGCAGTACTTC	CSARKREGHYEQYF
many	TRBV30	TRBJ1-4	TRBD1	TGTGCCTGGACCCCCGCCGGGACAGGGGTTGAAAAACTGTTTTTT	CAWTPAGTGVEKLFF
few	TRBV11-2	TRBJ2-1	TRBD2	TGTGCCAGCAACCCCCCGGGGGGAGGGGTTGAGCAGTTCTTC	CASNPPGGGVEQFF
many	TRBV6-5	TRBJ2-3	TRBD2	TGTGCCAGCAGTTCGAGCGGGAGGGCGGATACGCAGTATTTT	CASSSSGRADTQYF
many	TRBV7-9	TRBJ2-1	TRBD1	TGTGCCAGCAGCTTAGCGGGGACAGGAGTAAATGAGCAGTTCTTC	CASSLAGTGVNEQFF
many	TRBV10-3	TRBJ2-1	TRBD1	TGTGCCATCAGTGACCCGGGACAGGGGGCGGGTGAGCAGTTCTTC	CAISDPGQGAGEQFF